This passage covers 21 T cell receptor beta chains from one sample sequenced in a study of cytomegalovirus exposure and HLA in healthy donors. PCR was performed using 60 Vbeta and 13 Jbeta primers. Produced via immunoSEQ multiplex PCR; TCRdb's table is partial and in-frame only. The sample records roughly 200,000 clones, 77% being singletons. Sequences were obtained from PBMCs. These receptors originate from a woman under 40 in good health and CMV-seropositive.

The chain uses TRBV2 and TRBJ2-1; 12 bases are shared with TRBD2. The CDR3 totals 15 residues. With V trimmed by 5 bases and J by 4 bases, 3 bases remained unmatched. The V gene's germline CDR1 is SNHLY and CDR2 FYNNEI. Written as DNA, the CDR3 is TGTGCCAGCAGTATCGGACTAGCGGGGTACAATGAGCAGTTCTTC. Translating it yields CASSIGLAGYNEQFF. The full variable domain, rest sourced from reference TRBV2 and TRBJ2-1, is EPEVTQTPSHQVTQMGQEVILRCVPISNHLYFYWYRQILGQKVEFLVSFYNNEISEKSEIFDDQFSVERPDGSNFTLKIRSTKLEDSAMYFCASSIGLAGYNEQFFGPGTRLTVL.

The sample holds a few counts of this clone. As DNA, the CDR3 is TGTGCCAGCTCACCGACAGGGGCCAATCAGCCCCAGCATTTT. Protein product: CASSPTGANQPQHF. J is TRBJ1-5 and V is TRBV18; 8 bases agree with TRBD1. Germline V gives CDR1 KGHSH, CDR2 LQKENI. This CDR3 contains 14 residues. Trimming cost V 3 bases and J 3 bases; bases outside gene matches: 1.

This clone was found once. The gene calls are TRBV7-2 and TRBJ2-7, with a possible D match to TRBD1 (5 bases). The CDR3 consists of 15 residues. The germline gives CDR1 SGHTA, CDR2 FQGNSA. Trimming stripped 5 bases from V and 2 bases from J, with 16 bases between. CDR3 sequence: CASSPQPGQTYEQYF. CDR3 sequence (DNA): TGTGCCAGCAGCCCACAACCAGGGCAGACCTACGAGCAGTACTTC.

V gene TRBV18 combines with J gene TRBJ2-5, with D possibly TRBD1 on 6 matching bases. Trimming shortened V by 6 bases and J by 1 base, and 15 bases separated the two germline ends. Germline CDR1 and CDR2: KGHSH and LQKENI. The CDR3 covers 15 residues. Here the CDR3 reads CASSPRPGAQETQYF. In nucleotides, the CDR3 is TGTGCCAGCTCCCCAAGGCCAGGGGCCCAAGAGACCCAGTACTTC.

The chain combines TRBV19 with TRBJ1-6; 9 nucleotides align to TRBD1. Germline lookup yields CDR1 LNHDA and CDR2 SQIVND (reference sequence). Trimming at V came to 5 bases and at J to 10 bases, leaving 9 bases not matched to a gene. This CDR3 region has 15 residues. Written as DNA, the CDR3 is TGTGCCAGTAGTGTCATGGGACAGGGACGATCACCCCTCCACTTT. Its translation is CASSVMGQGRSPLHF.

This clone was observed a few times. The chain joins TRBV5-5 to TRBJ1-1, with D hard to call. Germline V gene sequence: CDR1 SGHKS, CDR2 YYEKEE (reference sequence). The CDR3 extends over 13 amino acids. V gave up 2 bases and J gave up 2 bases, with 7 bases separating them. The CDR3 is CASSFGGNTEAFF. CDR3 in DNA: TGTGCCAGCAGCTTCGGCGGAAACACTGAAGCTTTCTTT.

The rearrangement joins TRBV4-2 to TRBJ2-2; 8 positions match TRBD1. The V gene's germline CDR1 is LGHNA and CDR2 YNFKEQ. After removal of 0 bases from V and 3 bases from J, the junction contained 9 bases not matched to a gene. This CDR3 contains 18 residues. The chain's CDR3 is CASSQESYGQGHTGELFF. CDR3 bases: TGTGCCAGCAGCCAAGAGAGCTATGGACAGGGCCACACCGGGGAGCTGTTTTTT.

The gene calls are TRBV27 and TRBJ2-7, with TRBD1 identical over 9 bases. CDR3 length equals 14 residues. Germline CDR1 MNHEY, CDR2 SMNVEV (reference sequence). The V segment lost 3 bases and the J segment 5 bases; nucleotides outside the gene matches: 5. This CDR3 reads CASSLGQGGDEQYF. DNA for the CDR3: TGTGCCAGCAGTTTGGGACAGGGAGGGGACGAGCAGTACTTC.

The chain recombines TRBV7-2 with TRBJ2-1; 9 bases align to TRBD2. Losses at the gene ends were 8 bases for V and 8 bases for J; bases not matched to a gene: 10. This CDR3 has 14 residues. Germline V gene sequence: CDR1 SGHTA, CDR2 FQGNSA. CDR3 bases: TGTGCCAGCGCCGAGCGGGGGGATGGCGATGAGCAGTTCTTC. This encodes CASAERGDGDEQFF.

CDR3 sequence reads: CASSREGQLSSGNTIYF. CDR3 coding DNA: TGTGCCAGCAGCCGGGAGGGACAGCTGAGCTCTGGAAACACCATATATTTT. The chain couples TRBV7-6 to TRBJ1-3, with 7 bases fitting TRBD1. CDR3 length: 17 residues. With 5 bases clipped from V and 0 bases from J, the junction kept 10 bases outside the gene matches. Germline V gene sequence: CDR1 SGHVS, CDR2 FNYEAQ.

The CDR3 loop is CASSARNRGIEQFF. The CDR3 nucleotides read TGTGCCAGTAGCGCTAGGAATCGGGGAATTGAGCAGTTCTTC. The chain combines TRBV19 with TRBJ2-1; TRBD2 is a possible D gene (5 bases). CDR1 LNHDA and CDR2 SQIVND come from the germline V gene (reference sequence). V was trimmed by 6 bases and J by 9 bases, leaving 18 bases between them. There are 14 residues in the CDR3.

This rearrangement joins TRBV5-8 to TRBJ1-4; 7 positions match TRBD1. Germline CDR1 is SGHTS and CDR2 is YDEGEE. V dropped 0 bases and J dropped 7; count of bases not matched to a gene: 9. This CDR3 has 16 amino acids. This CDR3 reads CASSLGDRQGGEKLFF. In DNA form, the CDR3 reads TGTGCCAGCAGCTTGGGGGACAGACAGGGAGGTGAAAAACTGTTTTTT. The complete variable domain, with remaining parts taken from reference TRBV5-8 and TRBJ1-4, reads EAGVTQSPTHLIKTRGQQATLRCSPISGHTSVYWYQQALGLGLQFLLWYDEGEERNRGNFPPRFSGRQFPNYSSELNVNALELEDSALYLCASSLGDRQGGEKLFFGSGTQLSVL.

This clone has more than one count but fewer than ten. Distinct nucleotide sequences in the sample also encode this CDR3. V gene TRBV30 combines with J gene TRBJ1-1; D is undetermined. V lost 1 base and J 1 base, leaving 10 bases between the germline ends. The length of the CDR3 is 14 residues. Per germline, CDR1 GTSNPN and CDR2 SVGIG (reference sequence). CDR3 sequence reads: CAWSAQTPNTEAFF. The CDR3 DNA is TGTGCCTGGAGTGCCCAGACTCCGAACACTGAAGCTTTCTTT.

The chain combines TRBV10-3 with TRBJ1-2, with D maybe TRBD1 (6 bases). Between the trimmed V and J ends, which lost 0 bases and 6 bases, there was a span of 11 bases. This CDR3 region has 14 residues. The germline CDR1 and CDR2 sequences are ENHRY and SYGVKD. CDR3 coding DNA: TGTGCCATCAGTGAGTCGACAGGACTTAATGGCTACACCTTC. The encoded protein is CAISESTGLNGYTF.

V and J are TRBV9 and TRBJ2-2; possibly TRBD1 for D (6 bases). CDR1 is SGDLS, CDR2 YYNGEE, per germline. This CDR3 region has 18 residues. Trimming removed 3 bases from V and 4 bases from J, with 22 bases in between. CDR3 DNA sequence: TGTGCCAGCAGCGAGACACCCACAGGGCGTTCGGGCACCGGGGAGCTGTTTTTT. Its translation: CASSETPTGRSGTGELFF.

V gene TRBV7-2 combines with J gene TRBJ2-2; no clear D. V lost 5 bases to trimming and J lost 6 bases, with 7 bases between them. The CDR3 has 12 residues. The germline V gene has CDR1 SGHTA and CDR2 FQGNSA. The CDR3 sequence is CASSPPAGELFF. As DNA, the CDR3 is TGTGCCAGCAGCCCACCGGCCGGGGAGCTGTTTTTT.

This clone came up once. V gene TRBV5-4 combines with J gene TRBJ2-5; TRBD2 matches at 10 bases. Germline lookup yields CDR1 SGHNT and CDR2 YYREEE (reference sequence). The CDR3 runs to 15 residues. V trimming: 4 bases; J trimming: 0 bases; junction bases outside the gene matches: 3. The CDR3 DNA reads TGTGCCAGCAGCCTAGGACTAGCGGACCAAGAGACCCAGTACTTC. It codes for CASSLGLADQETQYF.

This clone has more than one count but fewer than ten. This sequence joins TRBV6-5 and TRBJ1-4, with D possibly TRBD1 on 5 matching bases. V dropped 6 bases and J dropped 7 bases, with 15 bases sitting between them. CDR1 and CDR2 from the germline V gene are MNHEY and SVGAGI. CDR3 length equals 14 residues. The CDR3 DNA reads TGTGCCAGCAGGACGGGGACTCGATCTGAAAAACTGTTTTTT. Residues: CASRTGTRSEKLFF.

The CDR3 coding sequence is TGTGCCAGCAGATCCGGGACATCGAGCAATCAGCCCCAGCATTTT. This gives the protein CASRSGTSSNQPQHF. The genes are TRBV28 and TRBJ1-5, with a tentative D call TRBD1 (6 bases). Germline values: CDR1 MDHEN, CDR2 SYDVKM. V lost 6 bases to trimming and J lost 1 base, with 13 bases between them. There are 15 residues in the CDR3.

V gene TRBV14 combines with J gene TRBJ2-5; the match to TRBD1 covers 7 bases. Germline CDR1 and CDR2: SGHDN and FVKESK. J was trimmed by 5 bases and V by 0 bases; bases with no gene match: 6. This CDR3 has 15 residues. CDR3: CASSQDIRGSETQYF. CDR3 nucleotides: TGTGCCAGCAGCCAAGATATCAGGGGGTCGGAGACCCAGTACTTC.

This chain joins TRBV6-1 and TRBJ2-3; perhaps TRBD1 as D (6 bases). The CDR3 extends over 15 amino acids. The germline V and J ends were trimmed by 3 bases and 1 base, with 11 bases remaining between them. CDR1 and CDR2 from the germline V gene are MNHNS and SASEGT. Here the CDR3 reads CASSDPAGGTDTQYF. Here the CDR3 DNA reads TGTGCCAGCAGTGACCCGGCAGGGGGCACAGATACGCAGTATTTT.